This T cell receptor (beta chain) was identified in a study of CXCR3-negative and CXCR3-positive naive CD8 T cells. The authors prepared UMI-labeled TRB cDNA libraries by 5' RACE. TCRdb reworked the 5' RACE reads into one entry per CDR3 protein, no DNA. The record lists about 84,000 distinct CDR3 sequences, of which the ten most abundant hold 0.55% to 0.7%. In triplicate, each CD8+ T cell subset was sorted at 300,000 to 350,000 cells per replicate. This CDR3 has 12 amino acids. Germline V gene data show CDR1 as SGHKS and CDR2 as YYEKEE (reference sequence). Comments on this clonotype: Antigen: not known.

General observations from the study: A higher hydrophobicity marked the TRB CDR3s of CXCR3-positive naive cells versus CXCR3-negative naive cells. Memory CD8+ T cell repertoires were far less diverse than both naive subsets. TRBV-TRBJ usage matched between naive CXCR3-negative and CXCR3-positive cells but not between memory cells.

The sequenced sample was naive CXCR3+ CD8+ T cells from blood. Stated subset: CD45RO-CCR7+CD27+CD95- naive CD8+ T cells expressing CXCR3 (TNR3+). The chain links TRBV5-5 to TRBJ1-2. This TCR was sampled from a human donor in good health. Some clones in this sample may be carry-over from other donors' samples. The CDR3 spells CASSLGDYGYTF.